Each of the 24 T cell receptor beta chains below was sequenced from the same sample in a study of early T cells in non-severe SARS-CoV-2 infection. In TCRdb, the 5' RACE reads were re-called with MiXCR into one record per CDR3 protein. This sample carries more than 90,000 distinct CDR3 sequences, roughly 13% of them seen once, and the ten largest clones take around 2.4%. The material sequenced was whole blood. These receptors were collected from an adult who was a healthcare worker with PCR-confirmed SARS-CoV-2 infection or an uninfected control (not recorded which).

The sample holds many counts of this clonotype. J is TRBJ1-1 and V is TRBV6-2 or TRBV6-3; 9 bases line up with TRBD1. The CDR3 has 16 residues. The ends lost 2 bases at V and 5 bases at J; junction bases unmatched: 9. The V gene's germline CDR1 is MNHEY and CDR2 SVGEGT. The CDR3 is CASSYAAGQGKTEAFF. DNA of the CDR3: TGTGCCAGCAGTTACGCTGCGGGACAGGGAAAAACTGAAGCTTTCTTT.

The sample holds many counts of this clonotype. The V and J genes are TRBV4-1 and TRBJ2-3; 7 bases align to TRBD1. CDR3 size: 15 residues. CDR1 and CDR2 (germline): MGHRA, YSYEKL. J was trimmed by 2 bases and V by 2 bases; bases with no gene match: 4. The CDR3 sequence: CASSQPGGYTDTQYF. CDR3 coding DNA: TGCGCCAGCAGCCAACCAGGGGGATACACAGATACGCAGTATTTT.

This clonotype has a count of ten or more. V is TRBV7-8 and J is TRBJ2-3; TRBD1 is a possible D gene (6 bases). Germline-derived CDR1 and CDR2 are SGHVS and FQNEAQ. The CDR3 spans 15 residues. The V end was cut by 2 bases, the J end by 2 bases, with 11 bases between. CDR3: CASSLRQAVTDTQYF. The CDR3 bases are TGTGCCAGCAGCTTAAGACAGGCTGTCACAGATACGCAGTATTTT.

The chain recombines TRBV12-3 or TRBV12-4 with TRBJ2-2; a weak D match, TRBD2 (5 bases). V gave up 3 bases and J gave up 1 base, with 9 bases separating them. The CDR3 spans 15 residues. CDR3 loop: CASSFERENTGELFF. The CDR3 DNA reads as TGTGCCAGCAGTTTTGAGAGGGAGAACACCGGGGAGCTGTTTTTT.

The rearrangement uses TRBV29-1 and TRBJ2-1, with 10 bases matching TRBD2. Germline V gives CDR1 SQVTM, CDR2 ANQGSEA. The CDR3 has 13 amino acids. The V and J ends lost 6 bases and 6 bases, in that order; junction bases with no gene match: 5. The CDR3 bases are TGCAGCGTATCTAGCGGGGGACCCAATGAGCAGTTCTTC. Protein: CSVSSGGPNEQFF.

The J gene is TRBJ2-7, the V gene TRBV3-1; no clear D gene. The CDR3 length is 12 residues. V lost 8 bases to trimming and J lost 1 base, with 9 bases between them. The germline V gene has CDR1 LGHDT and CDR2 YNNKEL (reference sequence). The CDR3 loop is CASGVQSYEQYF. The CDR3 coding sequence is TGTGCCAGCGGGGTGCAATCCTACGAGCAGTACTTC.

This clonotype was counted many times. V usage is TRBV12-3 or TRBV12-4 and J usage is TRBJ2-7, with 7 bases identical to TRBD2. The CDR3 is 15 amino acids. The V segment lost 8 bases and the J segment 2 bases; nucleotides outside the gene matches: 12. DNA for the CDR3: TGTGCCAGCTCTTGGGGGGGAAGGGGTCCCTACGAGCAGTACTTC. Its translation: CASSWGGRGPYEQYF.

Comment on this clonotype: Sequence at one end of the junction differs from germline and may be a read error. CDR3 bases: TGTGCCAGTAGTATTCTCCTGGGGAGCAATCAGACCCAGCATTTT. Translation gives CASSILLGSNQTQHF. The chain links TRBV19 to TRBJ1-5; D gene ambiguous. Germline V gene data show CDR1 as LNHDA and CDR2 as SQIVND (reference sequence). The CDR3 contains 15 residues.

This chain links TRBV29-1 with TRBJ2-3; 7 bases map to TRBD1. The CDR3 is 14 amino acids. Germline CDR1 reads SQVTM; CDR2 reads ANQGSEA. Trimming removed 7 bases from V and 0 bases from J; junction bases left unmatched: 7. Here the CDR3 reads CSEPDRLSTDTQYF. The CDR3 DNA follows: TGCAGCGAACCGGACAGGCTAAGCACAGATACGCAGTATTTT.

The chain is built from TRBV12-3 or TRBV12-4 and TRBJ2-5; TRBD1 agrees at 7 bases. V shed 7 bases and J 3 bases; nucleotides not matched to a gene: 8. CDR3 size: 14 residues. In DNA form, the CDR3 reads TGTGCCAGCACCTCGACAGGGTTAAAAGAGACCCAGTACTTC. Amino acids: CASTSTGLKETQYF.

This clonotype was counted ten times or more. The CDR3 DNA sequence: TGTGCCAGCAGCCTAGGGCCCGACTGGACCCAGTACTTC. Amino acid sequence: CASSLGPDWTQYF. The V and J genes are TRBV11-2 and TRBJ2-5; D gene ambiguous. V lost 5 bases, J lost 7 bases, and 14 bases lay in between. This CDR3 has 13 amino acids. The germline V gene has CDR1 SGHAT and CDR2 FQNNGV.

This clonotype was picked up many times. The chain links TRBV5-1 to TRBJ2-3; 10 nucleotides match TRBD2. The V and J ends lost 1 base and 3 bases, in that order; junction bases with no gene match: 2. This CDR3 has 15 residues. Germline V gene data show CDR1 as SGHRS and CDR2 as YFSETQ. The CDR3 nucleotides read TGCGCCAGCAGCTTGCTAGCGGGGGTTACAGATACGCAGTATTTT. Translating gives CASSLLAGVTDTQYF. The whole variable domain, filled in from reference TRBV5-1 and TRBJ2-3, reads KAGVTQTPRYLIKTRGQQVTLSCSPISGHRSVSWYQQTPGQGLQFLFEYFSETQRNKGNFPGRFSGRQFSNSRSEMNVSTLELGDSALYLCASSLLAGVTDTQYFGPGTRLTVL.

CDR3 DNA: TGCGCCAGCAGCTTTTCCTCGGGACAGGGGAATGGCTACACCTTC. This codes for CASSFSSGQGNGYTF. The chain links TRBV5-1 to TRBJ1-2; TRBD1 matches 10 bases. The CDR3 is 15 residues long. Germline V lookup: CDR1 SGHRS, CDR2 YFSETQ. V lost 2 bases and J lost 6; bases outside the gene matches: 7.

With regard to this clonotype: A much larger clonotype is one base distant, so this may be a read error. This chain connects TRBV11-2 to TRBJ2-3; TRBD1 matches 9 bases. This CDR3 has 18 residues. Per germline, CDR1 SGHAT and CDR2 FQNNGV. The CDR3 DNA reads TGTGTCAGCAGCGGAATTAGGTCGCGGGGACAGGGATTGAATACGCAGTATTTT. Its protein is CVSSGIRSRGQGLNTQYF.

J is TRBJ2-1 and V is TRBV7-2; 7 bases match TRBD2. Per the germline V gene, CDR1 is SGHTA and CDR2 is FQGNSA. Trimming at V came to 4 bases and at J to 0 bases, leaving 3 bases not matched to a gene. CDR3 length: 15 residues. The CDR3 sequence: CASSSSGASYNEQFF. The CDR3 nucleotides read TGTGCCAGCAGCTCCAGCGGGGCCTCCTACAATGAGCAGTTCTTC.

This clonotype was recorded many times. This sequence joins TRBV7-2 and TRBJ1-2, with D tentatively TRBD1 (5 bases). This CDR3 has 15 residues. Trimming removed 3 bases at V and 5 bases at J, with 16 bases between. Per the germline V gene, CDR1 is SGHTA and CDR2 is FQGNSA. In DNA form, the CDR3 reads TGTGCCAGCAGCTTGGAGCAGGGAAGCCGATATGGCTACACCTTC. Residues: CASSLEQGSRYGYTF.

This clonotype was picked up many times. The V call is TRBV21-1, the J call TRBJ1-5. TRBV21-1 is an annotated pseudogene. This CDR3 has 13 residues. The CDR3: CASSKPRGQPQHF. The CDR3 nucleotides read TGTGCCAGCAGCAAACCCAGAGGCCAGCCCCAGCATTTT.

This clonotype was observed many times. The V call is TRBV7-6, the J call TRBJ1-1; unclear D gene. The V end lost 1 base, the J end lost 0 bases, and 9 bases lay between the germline ends. Per germline, CDR1 SGHVS and CDR2 FNYEAQ. There are 15 residues in the CDR3. CDR3 loop: CASSLGSELNTEAFF. CDR3 DNA sequence: TGTGCCAGCAGCTTAGGGTCCGAATTGAACACTGAAGCTTTCTTT.

In this sample, this clonotype turned up many times. The chain is built from TRBV3-1 and TRBJ2-3; no firm D call. Germline V lookup: CDR1 LGHDT, CDR2 YNNKEL (reference sequence). The CDR3 consists of 11 residues. With 6 bases removed from V and 11 bases from J, the gap between germline ends came to 12 bases. The CDR3, as DNA: TGTGCCAGCAGGCAACAACGACAGCAGTATTTT. Translated, it gives CASRQQRQQYF.

This clonotype was picked up a small number of times. V is TRBV6-2 or TRBV6-3 and J is TRBJ2-3; D gene uncertain. The CDR3 has 15 amino acids. CDR1 MNHEY and CDR2 SVGEGT come from the germline V gene. Trimming cost V 7 bases and J 0 bases, with 14 bases left between them. In DNA, the CDR3 is TGTGCCAGCATCCTTCTGGGATCTAGCACAGATACGCAGTATTTT. Protein product: CASILLGSSTDTQYF.

This clonotype was picked up many times. The V call is TRBV18, the J call TRBJ2-7; unclear D gene. The CDR3 runs 15 residues. Germline V gives CDR1 KGHSH, CDR2 LQKENI. V was trimmed by 3 bases and J by 5 bases, leaving 17 bases between them. CDR3: CASSPNSPGTDEQYF. The CDR3 DNA follows: TGTGCCAGCTCACCCAATTCGCCGGGCACCGACGAGCAGTACTTC. The entire variable domain, with the rest obtained from reference TRBV18 and TRBJ2-7, is as follows: NAGVMQNPRHLVRRRGQEARLRCSPMKGHSHVYWYRQLPEEGLKFMVYLQKENIIDESGMPKERFSAEFPKEGPSILRIQQVVRGDSAAYFCASSPNSPGTDEQYFGPGTRLTVT.

This clonotype was picked up a small number of times. The chain carries TRBV25-1 and TRBJ2-6, with TRBD1 matching over 10 bases. V lost 8 bases, J lost 1 base, and 11 bases stayed unmatched. CDR1 and CDR2 (germline): MGHDK, SYGVNS. This CDR3 region has 18 residues. The CDR3 spells CASQTTGGEGSGANVLTF. DNA of the CDR3: TGTGCCAGCCAGACGACAGGGGGCGAAGGTTCTGGGGCCAACGTCCTGACTTTC.

This clonotype was seen at least ten times. The genes are TRBV11-2 and TRBJ2-3, with 9 bases aligning to TRBD1. The ends lost 5 bases at V and 7 bases at J; junction bases unmatched: 19. The CDR3 sequence is 18 residues long. The germline V gene encodes CDR1 SGHAT and CDR2 FQNNGV. The chain's CDR3 is CASSGIRSRGQGLNTQYF. The CDR3 DNA reads TGTGCCAGCAGCGGAATTAGGTCGCGGGGACAGGGATTGAATACGCAGTATTTT.

Only a few counts were recorded for this clonotype. The chain is built from TRBV3-1 and TRBJ1-3; 8 nucleotides match TRBD1. Germline CDR1 is LGHDT and CDR2 is YNNKEL (reference sequence). Germline trimming cut 4 bases from V and 2 bases from J; bases unmatched to any gene: 7. The CDR3 contains 16 residues. This CDR3 reads CASSPWTGSTGNTIYF. CDR3 coding DNA: TGTGCCAGCAGCCCTTGGACAGGGTCGACTGGAAACACCATATATTTT. The full variable domain, rest sourced from reference TRBV3-1 and TRBJ1-3, is DTAVSQTPKYLVTQMGNDKSIKCEQNLGHDTMYWYKQDSKKFLKIMFSYNNKELIINETVPNRFSPKSPDKAHLNLHINSLELGDSAVYFCASSPWTGSTGNTIYFGEGSWLTVV.